Below, one T cell receptor beta chain is given with its context. This sample includes further DNA sequences coding for the same CDR3. This record comes from a study of blood T cell repertoires in COVID-19. Study at large: Samples representing acute and convalescent COVID-19 were sourced from the United States, Italy and Spain. T cells, B-cell-depleted T cells, or PBMCs provided the cDNA or gDNA that served as material.

Original processing methods: Amplified reference gene primers provided the basis for estimating nucleated cell counts. Method: immunoSEQ multiplex PCR; TCRdb's copy keeps in-frame clones and lacks some. For V, J and clone size, that table is used; D and trimming come from the DNA. Altogether 250,000 to 300,000 clones are present, roughly 85% being singletons, with the ten largest covering 4.6%. V trimming: 1 base; J trimming: 7 bases; junction bases outside the gene matches: 0. Germline CDR1 is SGHAT and CDR2 is FQNNGV. CDR3 size: 14 residues. The sequence came from a man aged 60-69 years who had recovered from COVID-19. The V and J genes are TRBV11-2 and TRBJ1-6; TRBD1 agrees at 8 bases. The sequenced material came from peripheral blood. CDR3 residues: CASSLGQGNSPLHF. CDR3 in DNA: TGTGCCAGCAGCTTAGGACAGGGGAATTCACCCCTCCACTTT.